Below are 4 T cell receptor beta chains sequenced from a single sample in a study of CD8+ T cells in alopecia areata (dated by TCRdb to the late 2010s). Explained via the paper, the treatment or condition label denotes: oral pan-JAK inhibitor, 5-10 mg twice daily. Libraries were made using the immunoSEQ multiplex PCR assay. For TCR sequencing, RNA was extracted from every sample and reverse transcribed into cDNA to serve as template. In its TCRdb copy, this immuneACCESS table keeps in-frame sequences only and misses some clones. Where compared with another copy, unresolved V genes explain less than half of these, and the others have no known cause. The sample records more than 100,000 clones, approximately 84% of which are singletons. 11% of the sample is taken by the ten largest. The material was CD8+ T cells sorted from blood, obtained at approximately week 31, from a patient treated with tofacitinib. These receptors all come from a human donor with alopecia areata.

The chain uses TRBV27 and TRBJ1-2; D is uncertain. The length of the CDR3 is 14 residues. Between the trimmed V and J ends, which lost 3 bases and 4 bases, there was a span of 12 bases. Germline CDR1 and CDR2: MNHEY and SMNVEV (reference sequence). CDR3 in DNA: TGTGCCAGCAGTTTTGAGCCTTCGTTCTATGGCTACACCTTC. Protein sequence: CASSFEPSFYGYTF.

The CDR3 DNA reads as TGTGCCAGCAGCTCACCCAGGAGCACAGATACGCAGTATTTT. It specifies CASSSPRSTDTQYF. V and J are TRBV5-4 and TRBJ2-3; D not resolved. Trimming removed 3 bases at V and 0 bases at J, with 8 bases between. The CDR3 runs 14 residues. Germline V CDR1 and CDR2: SGHNT, YYREEE (reference sequence).

The chain recombines TRBV25-1 with TRBJ2-6; no firm D call. Trimming took 6 bases from V and 0 from J, leaving 15 bases between them. Germline V gene sequence: CDR1 MGHDK, CDR2 SYGVNS. This CDR3 has 17 amino acids. The CDR3 sequence is CASRGSEVRSGANVLTF. CDR3 nucleotide sequence: TGTGCCAGCAGAGGGTCCGAGGTCCGCTCTGGGGCCAACGTCCTGACTTTC.

This clone was seen once. In nucleotides, the CDR3 is TGCGCCAGCAGCCAAGATGAGAGCGGCCGGGCTGAGGGGCAGTTCTTC. This translates into CASSQDESGRAEGQFF. The V gene is TRBV4-1, the J gene TRBJ2-1; weak D call: TRBD2 (5 bases). CDR1 and CDR2 (germline): MGHRA, YSYEKL. This CDR3 is 16 amino acids long. Trimming removed 0 bases at V and 12 bases at J, with 21 bases between.